This TCR beta chain was recorded in a study of beta chain features in type 1 diabetes. Looking at the study overall: Investigators examined around 110 million sorted cells across all samples. General study results and limits: Shorter TCRB CDR3s, moderately but significantly so, were found in Type 1 diabetes patients in all four CD4+ subsets. Whatever favoring of shorter templates PCR might show would apply equally to patients and controls.

In regard to this clone: Its antigen is unknown.

CDR1 GTSNPN and CDR2 SVGIG come from the germline V gene (reference sequence). Trimming cost V 2 bases and J 6 bases, with 10 bases left between them. There are 13 residues in the CDR3. Since all of the isolated RNA was reverse transcribed, expressed TCRB transcripts were what got sequenced. Profiling relied on immunoSEQ multiplex PCR, and the TCRdb table lists in-frame clones only, not all of them. The repertoire holds under 300,000 clones, with about 11% as singletons. The sequenced sample was naive CD4+ T cells from blood. The sequence was collected from a man younger than 40 with type 1 diabetes. V gene TRBV30 combines with J gene TRBJ2-2; no clear D. This CDR3 reads CAWSTFSAGELFF. The CDR3 DNA reads as TGTGCCTGGAGTACCTTTAGTGCCGGGGAGCTGTTTTTT.